This entry describes one T cell receptor (beta chain). As yet, its antigen is unknown. This sample was taken from a study of cytomegalovirus exposure and HLA in healthy donors. Germline V gives CDR1 LNHDA, CDR2 SQIVND (reference sequence). The junction had 4 bases not matched to a gene; V was cut back by 3 bases and J by 8 bases. This CDR3 has 15 amino acids. Separate from the roughly 670-subject first cohort, the approximately 120-subject validation cohort was the one that the donors belonged to. The table came from immunoSEQ multiplex PCR; TCRdb's copy has only in-frame clones and leaves some out. Here the sample spans about 56,000 clones, 93% being singletons. Study-level findings and limits: In vitro, a few CMV-associated chains proved specific for CMV antigens. First-cohort TCR clusters tended to co-occur in the 90 to 150 validation repertoires, a later analysis found. The listing of 150 to 200 TCR beta chains classed them as cytomegalovirus-associated.

The origin of this receptor is a woman aged 18-35 years in good health and CMV-seropositive. J is TRBJ2-1 and V is TRBV19; TRBD2 matches at 13 bases. Input material: PBMCs. CDR3 DNA: TGTGCCAGTAGTATTGCGGGACTAGCGGGGCATGAGCAGTTCTTC. It is translated as CASSIAGLAGHEQFF.